The 26 T cell receptor beta chains listed next were all sequenced from one sample in a study of tumor-infiltrating lymphocytes in localized non-small cell lung cancer. Data came from immunoSEQ multiplex PCR; TCRdb stores just in-frame clones and leaves some out. The sample includes under 8,500 clones, around 77% of them seen just once. Sequencing input: lung tumor tissue. All receptors come from a human donor with non-small cell lung cancer.

The chain carries TRBV11-2 and TRBJ2-5; the D is unclear. V was clipped by 2 bases and J by 2 bases, with 0 bases between them. Germline assignment: CDR1 SGHAT and CDR2 FQNNGV. CDR3 length: 11 residues. In DNA form, the CDR3 reads TGTGCCAGCAGCTTACAAGAGACCCAGTACTTC. Translating it yields CASSLQETQYF.

The gene calls are TRBV9 and TRBJ1-3; TRBD1 matches at 7 bases. There are 15 residues in the CDR3. Germline CDR1 SGDLS, CDR2 YYNGEE. V dropped 6 bases and J dropped 1; count of bases not matched to a gene: 7. The CDR3 sequence: CASTQQGTSGNTIYF. In DNA, the CDR3 is TGTGCCAGCACCCAACAGGGGACGTCTGGAAACACCATATATTTT. Using reference TRBV9 and TRBJ1-3 for the parts outside the CDR3, the full variable domain is DSGVTQTPKHLITATGQRVTLRCSPRSGDLSVYWYQQSLDQGLQFLIQYYNGEERAKGNILERFSAQQFPDLHSELNLSSLELGDSALYFCASTQQGTSGNTIYFGEGSWLTVV.

This clone has more than one count but fewer than ten. This chain links TRBV6-1 with TRBJ2-7; TRBD1 matches 7 bases. The germline gives CDR1 MNHNS, CDR2 SASEGT. This CDR3 is built from 15 residues. J gave up 2 bases and V 4 bases, and 8 bases lay outside the gene matches. The chain's CDR3 is CASSAGQHQTYEQYF. CDR3 nucleotide sequence: TGTGCCAGCAGTGCGGGACAGCACCAAACCTACGAGCAGTACTTC.

This chain connects TRBV5-6 to TRBJ2-2, with TRBD2 matching 10 bases. The V gene's germline CDR1 is SGHDT and CDR2 YYEEEE. The junction had 6 bases not matched to a gene; V was cut back by 4 bases and J by 6 bases. The CDR3 loop spans 15 amino acids. CDR3 in amino acids: CASSPLAGVAGELFF. In nucleotides, the CDR3 is TGTGCCAGCAGCCCTCTAGCGGGAGTGGCCGGGGAGCTGTTTTTT.

The V gene is TRBV14, the J gene TRBJ1-1, with TRBD1 matching 8 bases. V lost 5 bases to trimming and J lost 6 bases; unmatched junction nucleotides: 8. The CDR3 has 14 residues. CDR1 is SGHDN, CDR2 FVKESK, per germline. Written as DNA, the CDR3 is TGTGCCAGCAGCTCGAGGACAGGGAAGGCTGAAGCTTTCTTT. Residues: CASSSRTGKAEAFF.

V is TRBV10-3 and J is TRBJ2-7; a weak D match, TRBD1 (8 bases). Trimming shortened V by 6 bases and J by 5 bases, and 23 bases separated the two germline ends. Germline CDR1 ENHRY, CDR2 SYGVKD. There are 16 residues in the CDR3. CDR3 sequence reads: CAISGGQGGLRDEQYF. CDR3 sequence (DNA): TGTGCCATCAGCGGAGGACAGGGAGGGCTTAGGGACGAGCAGTACTTC.

The chain is built from TRBV4-1 and TRBJ2-6; D perhaps matches TRBD1 (6 bases). Germline CDR1 MGHRA, CDR2 YSYEKL. The CDR3 is 17 residues long. Trimming removed 0 bases from V and 4 bases from J, with 13 bases in between. The CDR3 region is CASSQEGTGSGANVLTF. The DNA of the CDR3 is TGCGCCAGCAGCCAAGAGGGTACAGGGTCCGGGGCCAACGTCCTGACTTTC.

The V and J genes are TRBV7-8 and TRBJ2-6; the D gene is possibly TRBD1 (5 bases). The ends were cut back, 4 bases at V and 2 bases at J, with 12 bases in the middle. The germline CDR1 and CDR2 sequences are SGHVS and FQNEAQ. This CDR3 has 16 amino acids. The CDR3 region has the DNA TGTGCCAGCAGCTCCTCGACAGAACCTGGGGCCAACGTCCTGACTTTC. Translated, it gives CASSSSTEPGANVLTF. Full variable domain (remainder filled in from reference TRBV7-8 and TRBJ2-6): GAGVSQSPRYKVAKRGQDVALRCDPISGHVSLFWYQQALGQGPEFLTYFQNEAQLDKSGLPSDRFFAERPEGSVSTLKIQRTQQEDSAVYLCASSSSTEPGANVLTFGAGSRLTVL.

The J gene is TRBJ2-4, the V gene TRBV18, with D tentatively TRBD2 (5 bases). Germline CDR1 and CDR2: KGHSH and LQKENI. CDR3 length equals 14 residues. V was cut by 7 bases and J by 0 bases, with 10 bases left in between. In nucleotides, the CDR3 is TGTGCCAGCTGGGAGTGGCTAGCCAAAAACATTCAGTACTTC. It translates to CASWEWLAKNIQYF.

The chain joins TRBV27 to TRBJ2-1; D tentatively fits TRBD1 or TRBD2 (5 bases each). The CDR3 has 18 residues. Per the germline V gene, CDR1 is MNHEY and CDR2 is SMNVEV (reference sequence). V lost 2 bases to trimming and J lost 0 bases, with 17 bases between them. CDR3 loop: CASSLKLGPDLSYNEQFF. CDR3 DNA sequence: TGTGCCAGCAGTTTAAAGTTGGGACCCGACCTCTCCTACAATGAGCAGTTCTTC.

The rearrangement joins TRBV7-9 to TRBJ2-1; D is ambiguous. CDR3 length: 14 residues. CDR1 is SEHNR and CDR2 is FQNEAQ in the germline V gene (reference sequence). With 7 bases removed from V and 3 bases from J, the gap between germline ends came to 13 bases. The CDR3 coding sequence is TGTGCCAGCACCGGAGTCACCTACTACAATGAGCAGTTCTTC. Translation gives CASTGVTYYNEQFF. Full variable domain (rest looked up from reference TRBV7-9 and TRBJ2-1): DTGVSQNPRHKITKRGQNVTFRCDPISEHNRLYWYRQTLGQGPEFLTYFQNEAQLEKSRLLSDRFSAERPKGSFSTLEIQRTEQGDSAMYLCASTGVTYYNEQFFGPGTRLTVL.

V usage is TRBV7-3 and J usage is TRBJ1-2, with D possibly being TRBD1 (6 bases). V was clipped by 5 bases and J by 7 bases, with 23 bases between them. The CDR3 length is 16 residues. The germline V gene encodes CDR1 SGHTA and CDR2 FQGTGA. The CDR3 protein is CASSTGPGGGDRGYTF. The CDR3 DNA sequence: TGTGCCAGCAGCACCGGGCCGGGGGGCGGCGACCGTGGCTACACCTTC.

CDR3 in amino acids: CASRIRGEQPQHF. The DNA of the CDR3 is TGTGCCAGTAGGATAAGGGGAGAACAGCCCCAGCATTTT. The rearrangement joins TRBV19 to TRBJ1-5, with D perhaps matching TRBD1 (5 bases). Trimming pared 6 bases from V and 7 bases from J, leaving 13 bases between. The V gene's germline CDR1 is LNHDA and CDR2 SQIVND (reference sequence). This CDR3 is 13 amino acids long.

The chain recombines TRBV5-1 with TRBJ1-1; TRBD1 aligns across 8 bases. CDR1 is SGHRS, CDR2 YFSETQ, per germline. The CDR3 contains 14 residues. V was pared by 3 bases and J by 3 bases, with 4 bases of the junction left unmatched. CDR3 DNA: TGCGCCAGCAGCTCCGGACAGGGCCACACTGAAGCTTTCTTT. Translating gives CASSSGQGHTEAFF.

V and J are TRBV5-6 and TRBJ2-1, with D hard to call. The CDR3 runs 12 residues. CDR1 and CDR2 (germline): SGHDT, YYEEEE. V lost 2 bases to trimming and J lost 7 bases, with 7 bases between them. CDR3: CASSFNGNEQFF. The CDR3 bases are TGTGCCAGCAGCTTTAACGGGAATGAGCAGTTCTTC.

CDR3 in amino acids: CASSESTSQVYNEQFF. In DNA form, the CDR3 reads TGTGCCAGCAGTGAATCGACTAGCCAAGTCTACAATGAGCAGTTCTTC. The chain uses TRBV6-1 and TRBJ2-1, with 7 nucleotides matching TRBD2. Looked up from germline, CDR1 is MNHNS and CDR2 is SASEGT. The CDR3 has 16 residues. The junction had 7 bases not matched to a gene; V was cut back by 2 bases and J by 3 bases.

In its sample, this clone was seen a few times. The CDR3 sequence is CASSESPDGAYEQYF. In DNA form, the CDR3 reads TGTGCCAGCAGTGAATCCCCTGACGGTGCCTACGAGCAGTACTTC. This chain joins TRBV25-1 and TRBJ2-7, with D uncertain. Germline-derived CDR1 and CDR2 are MGHDK and SYGVNS. This CDR3 has 15 amino acids. V was trimmed by 1 base and J by 2 bases, leaving 12 bases between them.

This clone was found a few times. The chain has TRBV4-2 and TRBJ1-1; the match to TRBD1 covers 7 bases. The germline V gene encodes CDR1 LGHNA and CDR2 YNFKEQ. The CDR3 is made up of 16 amino acids. With V trimmed by 0 bases and J by 1 base, 5 bases remained unmatched. The CDR3 sequence: CASSQDAAGGNTEAFF. Written as DNA, the CDR3 is TGTGCCAGCAGCCAAGATGCGGCAGGGGGGAACACTGAAGCTTTCTTT.

The chain combines TRBV6-1 with TRBJ2-3; the D is unclear. Per germline, CDR1 MNHNS and CDR2 SASEGT. Trimming pared 3 bases from V and 0 bases from J, leaving 7 bases between. The CDR3 has 14 amino acids. CDR3 coding DNA: TGTGCCAGCAGTGAGGGGATTAGCACAGATACGCAGTATTTT. Its translation is CASSEGISTDTQYF.

The rearrangement links TRBV4-1 to TRBJ1-4; 9 nucleotides align to TRBD1. This CDR3 has 15 residues. V was clipped by 5 bases and J by 8 bases; unmatched bases: 9. Germline CDR1 is MGHRA and CDR2 is YSYEKL. For the CDR3, the DNA is TGCGCCAGCAGCAACAGGGGGCCAGTCGAAGAAAAACTGTTTTTT. Amino acids: CASSNRGPVEEKLFF.

The genes are TRBV6-1 and TRBJ1-6; TRBD1 might be the D (5 bases). The CDR3 has 15 residues. V lost 2 bases, J lost 8 bases, and 13 bases lay in between. Germline V gene lookup returns CDR1 MNHNS and CDR2 SASEGT. CDR3 coding DNA: TGTGCCAGCAGTGAATCGATGGGAGGGGATTCACCCCTCCACTTT. It encodes CASSESMGGDSPLHF.

This chain joins TRBV4-2 and TRBJ2-4, with 13 nucleotides matching TRBD2. Germline V lookup: CDR1 LGHNA, CDR2 YNFKEQ. This CDR3 is built from 19 residues. The V and J ends lost 0 bases and 2 bases, in that order; junction bases with no gene match: 7. The chain's CDR3 is CASSQDRTSGGSTKNIQYF. DNA of the CDR3: TGTGCCAGCAGCCAAGATCGGACTAGCGGGGGTTCAACCAAAAACATTCAGTACTTC.

This clone appeared once. The chain uses TRBV6-5 and TRBJ1-1; 8 bases line up with TRBD1. Unmatched junction bases numbered 7, after V lost 7 bases and J lost 0 bases. Germline V CDR1 and CDR2: MNHEY, SVGAGI. The CDR3 runs 15 residues. CDR3 in amino acids: CASTLQGGLNTEAFF. The CDR3 nucleotides are TGTGCCAGCACCTTACAGGGGGGGTTGAACACTGAAGCTTTCTTT.

V is TRBV4-1 and J is TRBJ2-7; 7 nucleotides match TRBD1. The V and J ends lost 1 base and 5 bases, in that order; junction bases with no gene match: 2. The CDR3 length is 13 residues. Germline V gives CDR1 MGHRA, CDR2 YSYEKL. Written as DNA, the CDR3 is TGCGCCAGCAGCCAAGTCGGGACAGACGAGCAGTACTTC. This gives the protein CASSQVGTDEQYF.

The chain employs TRBV10-1 and TRBJ2-7, with 8 bases identical to TRBD1. Germline V gene data show CDR1 as WNHNN and CDR2 as SYGVQD (reference sequence). The CDR3 covers 15 residues. Trimming removed 6 bases from V and 0 bases from J; junction bases left unmatched: 7. The CDR3 DNA reads TGCGCCAGCAGCCCCGCAGGGGGCGGCTCCTACGAGCAGTACTTC. This codes for CASSPAGGGSYEQYF.

V usage is TRBV6-5 and J usage is TRBJ1-1; D unresolved. From germline, CDR1 is MNHEY and CDR2 SVGAGI. Trimming stripped 5 bases from V and 3 bases from J, with 13 bases between. The CDR3 extends over 14 amino acids. CDR3 nucleotide sequence: TGTGCCAGCAGTCCATGGGTCGATTACACTGAAGCTTTCTTT. Encoded protein: CASSPWVDYTEAFF.